A single sample gave rise to the 25 T cell receptor beta chains below, sequenced in a study of early stage breast cancer tumors. TCRdb's copy holds only in-frame clones and misses some; the assay was immunoSEQ multiplex PCR. The profile shows 50,000 to 65,000 clones, 70% to 80% of them singletons. The source material was blood. These receptors originate from a person in their thirties with breast cancer.

This clone occurred once. This chain connects TRBV9 to TRBJ1-2; TRBD1 agrees at 9 bases. Germline CDR1 reads SGDLS; CDR2 reads YYNGEE. With 4 bases clipped from V and 4 bases from J, the junction kept 14 bases outside the gene matches. The CDR3 totals 17 residues. The CDR3 sequence is CASSQPFTGGSGYGYTF. Here the CDR3 DNA reads TGTGCCAGCAGCCAACCATTTACAGGGGGCAGTGGCTATGGCTACACCTTC.

This clone was counted a few times. This sequence joins TRBV6-4 and TRBJ2-1, with TRBD2 identical over 9 bases. With 2 bases clipped from V and 8 bases from J, the junction kept 7 bases outside the gene matches. This CDR3 comprises 15 residues. CDR1 is MRHNA, CDR2 SNTAGT, per germline. The CDR3 protein is CASSDGAGGPHEQFF. The DNA for the CDR3 is TGTGCCAGCAGTGACGGTGCGGGAGGGCCCCATGAGCAGTTCTTC.

V usage is TRBV6-1 and J usage is TRBJ2-2; D gene unclear. The CDR3 contains 14 residues. CDR1 is MNHNS, CDR2 SASEGT, per germline. Trimming left V 1 base short and J 5 bases short, with 8 bases between. In DNA form, the CDR3 reads TGTGCCAGCAGTGAAGATGGGTGGACCGGGGAGCTGTTTTTT. Protein product: CASSEDGWTGELFF.

The table lists this clone with a few counts. The V call is TRBV11-2, the J call TRBJ1-6, with D hard to call. CDR1 and CDR2 (germline): SGHAT, FQNNGV. Trimming stripped 0 bases from V and 18 bases from J, with 15 bases between. The CDR3 has 13 amino acids. The CDR3 spells CASSLERSREAHF. The CDR3 DNA reads TGTGCCAGCAGCTTAGAGAGGAGTAGGGAAGCCCACTTT.

V gene TRBV12-5 combines with J gene TRBJ1-2; 7 bases map to TRBD1. The CDR3 extends over 13 amino acids. Trimming took 6 bases from V and 4 from J; bases not matched to a gene: 5. The germline V gene has CDR1 LGHNT and CDR2 FRNRAP. The CDR3 region is CASGEGQPYGYTF. CDR3 in DNA: TGTGCTAGTGGGGAGGGACAGCCCTATGGCTACACCTTC. The variable domain in full, completed from reference TRBV12-5 and TRBJ1-2, reads DARVTQTPRHKVTEMGQEVTMRCQPILGHNTVFWYRQTMMQGLELLAYFRNRAPLDDSGMPKDRFSAEMPDATLATLKIQPSEPRDSAVYFCASGEGQPYGYTFGSGTRLTVV.

This chain connects TRBV2 to TRBJ2-7; 14 bases are shared with TRBD2. J lost 2 bases, V lost 6 bases, and 9 bases had no gene match. Germline V CDR1 and CDR2: SNHLY, FYNNEI. The CDR3 sequence is 17 residues long. The CDR3 spells CASRKGLAGETAYEQYF. CDR3 DNA: TGTGCCAGCAGGAAGGGACTAGCGGGAGAAACTGCCTACGAGCAGTACTTC.

This chain connects TRBV4-2 to TRBJ2-3; D uncertain. Trimming took 1 base from V and 2 from J, leaving 13 bases between them. The CDR3 is 16 residues long. CDR1 is LGHNA, CDR2 YNFKEQ, per germline. This CDR3 is CASSQGGPPATDTQYF. DNA of the CDR3: TGTGCCAGCAGCCAAGGGGGTCCCCCAGCCACAGATACGCAGTATTTT.

The chain is built from TRBV30 and TRBJ1-2; D unclear. Trimming removed 2 bases at V and 1 base at J, with 11 bases between. Per the germline V gene, CDR1 is GTSNPN and CDR2 is SVGIG (reference sequence). This CDR3 comprises 14 residues. CDR3 region: CAWSRDIFNYGYTF. The CDR3 nucleotides are TGTGCCTGGAGTCGGGATATTTTTAACTATGGCTACACCTTC.

This clone showed up just a few times. The chain has TRBV14 and TRBJ2-7; no definite D call. V was clipped by 4 bases and J by 0 bases, with 10 bases between them. Germline CDR1 and CDR2: SGHDN and FVKESK. The CDR3 runs 14 residues. The chain's CDR3 is CASSPTWTSYEQYF. In nucleotides, the CDR3 is TGTGCCAGCAGCCCAACCTGGACCTCCTACGAGCAGTACTTC.

The J gene is TRBJ1-2, the V gene TRBV7-2; TRBD1 might be the D (5 bases). V was clipped by 5 bases and J by 5 bases, with 21 bases between them. CDR1 is SGHTA and CDR2 is FQGNSA in the germline V gene. The CDR3 consists of 16 residues. CDR3 sequence reads: CASSPLGDPTSYGYTF. In DNA, the CDR3 is TGTGCCAGCAGCCCTCTGGGGGACCCCACCTCGTATGGCTACACCTTC.

The V call is TRBV11-3, the J call TRBJ2-1, with TRBD1 matching 12 bases. Looked up from germline, CDR1 is SGHNT and CDR2 is YENEEA. J gave up 9 bases and V 2 bases, and 8 bases lay outside the gene matches. The CDR3 has 16 amino acids. The CDR3 here is CASSLRGTGGRGEQFF. CDR3 nucleotides: TGTGCCAGCAGCTTAAGGGGGACAGGGGGCAGGGGTGAGCAGTTCTTC.

The chain has TRBV5-1 and TRBJ2-1, with 10 bases fitting TRBD2. Germline assignment: CDR1 SGHRS and CDR2 YFSETQ. Unmatched junction bases numbered 20, after V lost 2 bases and J lost 6 bases. This CDR3 region has 20 residues. The CDR3 DNA follows: TGCGCCAGCAGCTTCGAGGTTCGGACAGACTCTAGCGGGAGTCCCAATGAGCAGTTCTTC. The encoded protein is CASSFEVRTDSSGSPNEQFF.

This chain uses TRBV7-8 with TRBJ2-3; no firm D call. Germline lookup yields CDR1 SGHVS and CDR2 FQNEAQ. Trimming took 5 bases from V and 6 from J, leaving 15 bases between them. The CDR3 extends over 14 amino acids. The CDR3 coding sequence is TGTGCCAGCAGCCCGAACTTCAGGCGGGATACGCAGTATTTT. Translated, it gives CASSPNFRRDTQYF.

As DNA, the CDR3 is TGTGCCAGCAGTGAAGGGGGCCGGGCCGTCGCTGAAGCTTTCTTT. Protein sequence: CASSEGGRAVAEAFF. The chain carries TRBV6-1 and TRBJ1-1; D is perhaps TRBD1 (5 bases). Between the trimmed V and J ends, which lost 1 base and 6 bases, there was a span of 15 bases. Germline V lookup: CDR1 MNHNS, CDR2 SASEGT. The CDR3 totals 15 residues.

CDR3 region: CASARNQETQYF. CDR3 in DNA: TGTGCCAGCGCAAGGAACCAAGAGACCCAGTACTTC. The V gene is TRBV11-2, the J gene TRBJ2-5; no definite D call. Trimming took off 8 bases at V and 0 bases at J, with 7 bases between the two ends. The CDR3 has 12 amino acids. Germline lookup yields CDR1 SGHAT and CDR2 FQNNGV.

V usage is TRBV4-1 and J usage is TRBJ1-1; TRBD1 matches at 8 bases. V was clipped by 3 bases and J by 1 base; unmatched bases: 13. The CDR3 length is 18 residues. The germline gives CDR1 MGHRA, CDR2 YSYEKL. The DNA for the CDR3 is TGCGCCAGCAGCCAGGGCCACGGACAGGGCGTATGGAACACTGAAGCTTTCTTT. This encodes CASSQGHGQGVWNTEAFF.

The genes are TRBV30 and TRBJ1-2; D is uncertain. Germline loops: CDR1 GTSNPN, CDR2 SVGIG (reference sequence). The CDR3 is made up of 11 amino acids. V lost 4 bases, J lost 7 bases, and 10 bases lay in between. The CDR3 bases are TGTGCCTGGAACCGGGGAAGTGGCTACACCTTC. Amino acids: CAWNRGSGYTF. Full variable domain (missing parts from reference TRBV30 and TRBJ1-2): SQTIHQWPATLVQPVGSPLSLECTVEGTSNPNLYWYRQAAGRGLQLLFYSVGIGQISSEVPQNLSASRPQDRQFILSSKKLLLSDSGFYLCAWNRGSGYTFGSGTRLTVV.

V gene TRBV5-6 combines with J gene TRBJ2-7; TRBD2 matches at 8 bases. The CDR3 sequence is 13 residues long. Looked up from germline, CDR1 is SGHDT and CDR2 is YYEEEE. Trimming at V came to 2 bases and at J to 6 bases, leaving 4 bases not matched to a gene. The DNA of the CDR3 is TGTGCCAGCAGCTTACTAGCGGTATCCGAGCAGTACTTC. Amino acids: CASSLLAVSEQYF.

This clone was counted a few times. The genes are TRBV7-6 and TRBJ2-3; D unclear. CDR1 is SGHVS and CDR2 is FNYEAQ in the germline V gene. The CDR3 has 13 amino acids. Trimming cost V 2 bases and J 6 bases, with 9 bases left between them. The CDR3 region is CASSLQNQDTQYF. CDR3 nucleotide sequence: TGTGCCAGCAGCTTACAAAACCAGGATACGCAGTATTTT.

The V gene is TRBV10-1, the J gene TRBJ2-7, with TRBD2 identical over 13 bases. The ends lost 4 bases at V and 6 bases at J; junction bases unmatched: 3. The germline gives CDR1 WNHNN, CDR2 SYGVQD (reference sequence). The CDR3 length is 14 residues. CDR3 DNA sequence: TGCGCCAGCAGTGGGGGACTAGCGGGACGCGAGCAGTACTTC. Its translation: CASSGGLAGREQYF.

This chain connects TRBV4-1 to TRBJ2-1; D not certain. The CDR3 has 15 residues. Germline CDR1 is MGHRA and CDR2 is YSYEKL. V gave up 1 base and J gave up 2 bases, with 9 bases separating them. This CDR3 reads CASSQVSGTYNEQFF. The CDR3 coding sequence is TGCGCCAGCAGCCAAGTTTCCGGTACCTACAATGAGCAGTTCTTC.

The rearrangement links TRBV10-1 to TRBJ1-5, with D maybe TRBD1 (5 bases). Germline assignment: CDR1 WNHNN and CDR2 SYGVQD (reference sequence). Trimming removed 2 bases from V and 9 bases from J, with 11 bases in between. This CDR3 is built from 13 residues. This chain's CDR3 is CASSERGITPQHF. The CDR3 DNA reads TGCGCCAGCAGTGAGAGGGGAATCACGCCCCAGCATTTT.

This chain connects TRBV27 to TRBJ1-5; D is undetermined. Trimming took 6 bases from V and 6 from J, leaving 6 bases between them. The CDR3 sequence is 11 residues long. The germline CDR1 and CDR2 sequences are MNHEY and SMNVEV (reference sequence). The CDR3 bases are TGTGCCAGCAGGGAAAGTCAGCCCCAGCATTTT. It encodes CASRESQPQHF.

V is TRBV5-1 and J is TRBJ2-5; 12 positions match TRBD2. CDR1 SGHRS and CDR2 YFSETQ come from the germline V gene. V was pared by 0 bases and J by 2 bases, with 2 bases of the junction left unmatched. This CDR3 region has 16 residues. The CDR3 DNA sequence: TGCGCCAGCAGCTTGGAAGGGACTAGCGGGCAAGAGACCCAGTACTTC. Its translation is CASSLEGTSGQETQYF.

The rearrangement joins TRBV14 to TRBJ2-3; 11 bases line up with TRBD2. Germline V gene lookup returns CDR1 SGHDN and CDR2 FVKESK. There are 15 residues in the CDR3. V gave up 3 bases and J gave up 4 bases; unmatched junction bases: 3. The CDR3 sequence is CASSHSGRAPDTQYF. The CDR3 DNA reads TGTGCCAGCAGCCATAGCGGGAGGGCCCCAGATACGCAGTATTTT.